One and the same sample provided the 25 T cell receptor beta chains below, sequenced in a study of control samples from healthy donors and cancer patients. Measured with immunoSEQ multiplex PCR; TCRdb has only the in-frame clones, and not every one. This table holds roughly 88,000 clones, 91% found once. The sequencing sample was made of blood. The receptors shown here come from a man over 45 in good health.

The rearrangement links TRBV19 to TRBJ1-4; D is unresolved. V was clipped by 5 bases and J by 5 bases, with 12 bases between them. The CDR3 covers 14 residues. Per the germline V gene, CDR1 is LNHDA and CDR2 is SQIVND (reference sequence). CDR3 region: CASSRTGVNEKLFF. As DNA, the CDR3 is TGTGCCAGTAGTCGGACCGGGGTAAATGAAAAACTGTTTTTT.

The J gene is TRBJ1-1, the V gene TRBV2, with D perhaps TRBD1 (5 bases). From germline, CDR1 is SNHLY and CDR2 FYNNEI. With 7 bases removed from V and 6 bases from J, the gap between germline ends came to 18 bases. The CDR3 spans 14 residues. CDR3 DNA: TGTGCCAGCATCATAAGTCAGGGTCTCGCTGAAGCTTTCTTT. Encoded protein: CASIISQGLAEAFF.

This clone was found a few times. The rearrangement links TRBV24-1 to TRBJ2-7; 7 bases fit TRBD1. The CDR3 totals 13 residues. The J segment lost 3 bases and the V segment lost 7 bases, leaving 5 bases of the junction unmatched. Germline V gene data show CDR1 as KGHDR and CDR2 as SFDVKD. The CDR3: CATRGTENYEQYF. The CDR3 nucleotides are TGTGCCACCAGGGGGACAGAAAACTACGAGCAGTACTTC.

V gene TRBV29-1 combines with J gene TRBJ2-7; D uncertain. Germline V gives CDR1 SQVTM, CDR2 ANQGSEA. CDR3 length: 12 residues. V was shortened by 5 bases and J by 1 base, with 9 bases between the two germline ends. For the CDR3, the DNA is TGCAGCGTTAAGAGTAGGTCCTACGAGCAGTACTTC. Its translation: CSVKSRSYEQYF.

The rearrangement joins TRBV6-1 to TRBJ1-2; D not resolved. From germline, CDR1 is MNHNS and CDR2 SASEGT. The CDR3 has 14 residues. Trimming removed 3 bases from V and 3 bases from J, with 11 bases in between. CDR3 nucleotide sequence: TGTGCCAGCAGTGATGTCCTTACGGACTATGGCTACACCTTC. Its translation: CASSDVLTDYGYTF.

As DNA, the CDR3 is TGTGCCAGTAGTATATGGGACACTGAAGCTTTCTTT. Translated, it gives CASSIWDTEAFF. V usage is TRBV19 and J usage is TRBJ1-1; the D is unclear. V was shortened by 2 bases and J by 3 bases, with 4 bases between the two germline ends. The CDR3 sequence is 12 residues long. Germline assignment: CDR1 LNHDA and CDR2 SQIVND (reference sequence).

The chain uses TRBV30 and TRBJ1-3; 7 bases are shared with TRBD1. J was trimmed by 0 bases and V by 1 base; bases with no gene match: 6. Germline CDR1 is GTSNPN and CDR2 is SVGIG (reference sequence). The CDR3 is 16 amino acids. The CDR3 DNA follows: TGTGCCTGGAGTGATGGGACAGCTGACTCTGGAAACACCATATATTTT. It codes for CAWSDGTADSGNTIYF.

V gene TRBV19 combines with J gene TRBJ1-2; TRBD1 matches at 7 bases. Germline-derived CDR1 and CDR2 are LNHDA and SQIVND (reference sequence). The ends lost 6 bases at V and 8 bases at J; junction bases unmatched: 12. The CDR3 is 14 residues long. The CDR3 is CASSELPTGRGYTF. CDR3 sequence (DNA): TGTGCCAGTAGCGAACTTCCGACAGGGCGCGGCTACACCTTC.

This chain joins TRBV5-6 and TRBJ1-3; D is unclear. V was cut by 2 bases and J by 1 base, with 4 bases left in between. Germline V gene lookup returns CDR1 SGHDT and CDR2 YYEEEE. The CDR3 consists of 13 residues. The CDR3: CASSFRSGNTIYF. CDR3 nucleotides: TGTGCCAGCAGCTTTAGGTCTGGAAACACCATATATTTT.

This clone was observed a few times. J is TRBJ1-4 and V is TRBV7-8; tentatively, D is TRBD1 (5 bases). Deletions cut 5 bases from V and 4 bases from J, with 14 bases between. Germline V lookup: CDR1 SGHVS, CDR2 FQNEAQ. This CDR3 is 15 amino acids long. Here the CDR3 DNA reads TGTGCCAGCAGCCGTACCGGGACTCTTAATGAAAAACTGTTTTTT. This sequence encodes CASSRTGTLNEKLFF.

This chain links TRBV6-5 with TRBJ1-6; 9 nucleotides line up with TRBD1. In germline, CDR1 is MNHEY, CDR2 SVGAGI. CDR3 length: 13 amino acids. The J segment lost 9 bases and the V segment lost 8 bases, leaving 5 bases of the junction unmatched. CDR3 nucleotides: TGTGCCAGCGGGGGACAGGGAAGTTCACCCCTCCACTTT. Protein sequence: CASGGQGSSPLHF.

The rearrangement uses TRBV6-6 and TRBJ1-6, with 7 nucleotides matching TRBD1. J gave up 10 bases and V 5 bases, and 8 bases lay outside the gene matches. This CDR3 has 14 amino acids. Germline V lookup: CDR1 MNHNY, CDR2 SVGAGI (reference sequence). CDR3 residues: CASSPTGRGSPLHF. DNA for the CDR3: TGTGCCAGCAGTCCGACAGGGAGGGGATCACCCCTCCACTTT.

The chain couples TRBV9 to TRBJ1-1, with a tentative D call TRBD1 (5 bases). This CDR3 is built from 13 residues. Per the germline V gene, CDR1 is SGDLS and CDR2 is YYNGEE. Trimming stripped 3 bases from V and 0 bases from J, with 6 bases between. The CDR3 is CASSGGLNTEAFF. The CDR3 nucleotides read TGTGCCAGCAGCGGGGGCCTGAACACTGAAGCTTTCTTT.

The genes are TRBV7-8 and TRBJ1-2; D ambiguous. Trimming removed 5 bases at V and 0 bases at J, with 10 bases between. The germline V gene encodes CDR1 SGHVS and CDR2 FQNEAQ. The CDR3 runs 14 residues. CDR3 sequence: CASSHFGANYGYTF. The CDR3 DNA reads as TGTGCCAGCAGCCACTTTGGAGCTAACTATGGCTACACCTTC.

This sequence joins TRBV15 and TRBJ2-2, with D possibly TRBD2 on 5 matching bases. The CDR3 length is 13 residues. V was trimmed by 6 bases and J by 4 bases, leaving 9 bases between them. CDR1 is LNHNV and CDR2 is YYDKDF in the germline V gene (reference sequence). CDR3 bases: TGTGCCACCAGGGGAGCATTCACCGGGGAGCTGTTTTTT. Translating it yields CATRGAFTGELFF.

The CDR3 nucleotides are TGTGCCAGCAGCGTCTCGGGACAGGGGTTCTACGAGCAGTACTTC. The encoded protein is CASSVSGQGFYEQYF. The chain links TRBV9 to TRBJ2-7; 10 bases align to TRBD1. CDR1 and CDR2 from the germline V gene are SGDLS and YYNGEE. This CDR3 comprises 15 residues. V shed 2 bases, J shed 3 bases, and the junction held 5 bases outside the gene matches.

V and J are TRBV2 and TRBJ2-1; TRBD1 matches at 8 bases. V lost 2 bases to trimming and J lost 15 bases; unmatched junction nucleotides: 12. Germline V lookup: CDR1 SNHLY, CDR2 FYNNEI. CDR3 length: 14 amino acids. This CDR3 is CASSERGQAFLGFF. The CDR3 nucleotides read TGTGCCAGCAGTGAAAGGGGACAGGCCTTTCTGGGGTTCTTC.

This chain links TRBV6-5 with TRBJ1-2; 12 nucleotides match TRBD1. Germline V gives CDR1 MNHEY, CDR2 SVGAGI. V gave up 1 base and J gave up 11 bases; unmatched junction bases: 8. The length of the CDR3 is 15 residues. CDR3 nucleotide sequence: TGTGCCAGCAGTTACTACTCCGGGACAGGGGGCGCGTACACCTTC. Translated: CASSYYSGTGGAYTF.

The chain joins TRBV29-1 to TRBJ1-1, with 7 bases that match TRBD1. Germline V gene sequence: CDR1 SQVTM, CDR2 ANQGSEA. Trimming removed 4 bases from V and 6 bases from J; junction bases left unmatched: 8. CDR3 length: 13 residues. The CDR3 protein is CSVGPGTAAEAFF. The CDR3, as DNA: TGCAGCGTTGGTCCAGGGACAGCGGCTGAAGCTTTCTTT.

This chain links TRBV7-2 with TRBJ2-3; D is possibly TRBD2 (5 bases). The CDR3 has 15 amino acids. Trimming left V 5 bases short and J 3 bases short, with 15 bases between. In germline, CDR1 is SGHTA, CDR2 FQGNSA. The CDR3 protein is CASSGGGLGTDTQYF. CDR3 nucleotide sequence: TGTGCCAGCAGCGGAGGCGGGTTGGGAACAGATACGCAGTATTTT.

This clone has a handful of counts. The chain carries TRBV18 and TRBJ1-6; 7 bases fit TRBD1. The CDR3 contains 13 residues. Germline lookup yields CDR1 KGHSH and CDR2 LQKENI. The junction had 4 bases not matched to a gene; V was cut back by 5 bases and J by 9 bases. As DNA, the CDR3 is TGTGCCAGCTCATCAGGGGGAGTTTCACCCCTCCACTTT. It translates to CASSSGGVSPLHF.

This clone was observed a single time. The chain couples TRBV29-1 to TRBJ1-1, with TRBD1 matching over 7 bases. From germline, CDR1 is SQVTM and CDR2 ANQGSEA. J was trimmed by 8 bases and V by 6 bases; bases with no gene match: 9. This CDR3 is built from 12 residues. CDR3 residues: CSVRSGTAEAFF. The CDR3 region has the DNA TGCAGCGTCCGATCGGGGACAGCCGAAGCTTTCTTT.

The chain is built from TRBV27 and TRBJ1-3; 11 positions match TRBD1. CDR3 length equals 17 residues. V gave up 5 bases and J gave up 2 bases; unmatched junction bases: 8. Germline V gene lookup returns CDR1 MNHEY and CDR2 SMNVEV (reference sequence). The CDR3 here is CASSKRTGGITGNTIYF. CDR3 nucleotides: TGTGCCAGCAGTAAGAGGACAGGGGGCATTACTGGAAACACCATATATTTT.

The chain recombines TRBV6-5 with TRBJ2-7; D gene ambiguous. V shed 6 bases and J shed 2 bases, with 14 bases lying between them. Germline V gene sequence: CDR1 MNHEY, CDR2 SVGAGI. The CDR3 spans 14 residues. The chain's CDR3 is CASRRATETYEQYF. DNA for the CDR3: TGTGCCAGCAGGAGAGCAACTGAAACCTACGAGCAGTACTTC.

The chain combines TRBV7-2 with TRBJ1-2, with TRBD1 matching 9 bases. Per the germline V gene, CDR1 is SGHTA and CDR2 is FQGNSA. V gave up 5 bases and J gave up 8 bases; unmatched junction bases: 15. The CDR3 covers 16 residues. CDR3 loop: CASSPTPGQGMGGYTF. The CDR3 DNA reads as TGTGCCAGCAGCCCAACTCCGGGACAGGGAATGGGAGGCTACACCTTC.